These 14 T cell receptor beta chains were sequenced from one sample in a study of blood T cell repertoires in COVID-19. Profiled with immunoSEQ multiplex PCR; TCRdb holds only in-frame clones, not every one. The sample has fewer than 350,000 clones, roughly 89% seen once. Input material: PBMCs or T cells enriched from blood (not recorded which). The receptors shown here come from a woman aged 40 to 50 who had recovered from COVID-19.

The rearrangement joins TRBV20-1 to TRBJ1-1, with TRBD1 as a possible D gene (5 bases). This CDR3 comprises 16 residues. With 5 bases removed from V and 0 bases from J, the gap between germline ends came to 19 bases. Germline V lookup: CDR1 DFQATT, CDR2 SNEGSKA (reference sequence). This chain's CDR3 is CSARGQGNDMNTEAFF. Written as DNA, the CDR3 is TGCAGTGCTCGTGGTCAGGGAAATGACATGAACACTGAAGCTTTCTTT.

V is TRBV4-3 and J is TRBJ2-1, with a possible D match to TRBD2 (6 bases). The ends were cut back, 0 bases at V and 0 bases at J, with 15 bases in the middle. This CDR3 has 18 amino acids. Germline V CDR1 and CDR2: LGHNA, YSLEER. The CDR3 DNA is TGCGCCAGCAGCCAAGATCCGCCTAGCGCCCTCTCCTACAATGAGCAGTTCTTC. Translating gives CASSQDPPSALSYNEQFF.

The rearrangement uses TRBV10-3 and TRBJ2-7; 8 nucleotides match TRBD2. The J segment lost 2 bases and the V segment lost 4 bases, leaving 7 bases of the junction unmatched. The germline V gene encodes CDR1 ENHRY and CDR2 SYGVKD. There are 15 residues in the CDR3. The CDR3 coding sequence is TGTGCCATCAGTGGGAGCGGGAGCCCCCCCTACGAGCAGTACTTC. Translating it yields CAISGSGSPPYEQYF.

The V gene is TRBV9, the J gene TRBJ2-3; possibly TRBD1 for D (8 bases). Trimming took 4 bases from V and 2 from J, leaving 20 bases between them. The germline V gene encodes CDR1 SGDLS and CDR2 YYNGEE. CDR3 length equals 17 residues. CDR3 DNA sequence: TGTGCCAGCAGCCCACGAGGGGGGGGACAGGTCACAGATACGCAGTATTTT. It specifies CASSPRGGGQVTDTQYF.

The chain has TRBV24-1 and TRBJ2-5; D perhaps matches TRBD2 (6 bases). The germline V gene has CDR1 KGHDR and CDR2 SFDVKD. The CDR3 has 14 amino acids. V was clipped by 3 bases and J by 5 bases, with 12 bases between them. In DNA form, the CDR3 reads TGTGCCACCAGTGATACTAGCAAGGGCGAGACCCAGTACTTC. Translating gives CATSDTSKGETQYF.

This sequence joins TRBV18 and TRBJ2-1, with TRBD1 identical over 9 bases. With 3 bases clipped from V and 8 bases from J, the junction kept 8 bases outside the gene matches. Looked up from germline, CDR1 is KGHSH and CDR2 is LQKENI. CDR3 length equals 15 residues. CDR3 in DNA: TGTGCCAGCTCACCGCTACAGGGGGCGCGCGATGAGCAGTTCTTC. This codes for CASSPLQGARDEQFF.

The V and J genes are TRBV29-1 and TRBJ1-2; D not resolved. Trimming removed 7 bases at V and 8 bases at J, with 20 bases between. Germline CDR1 SQVTM, CDR2 ANQGSEA. The CDR3 totals 13 residues. CDR3 bases: TGCAGCGGATCTGGCGGGTCTCTAAACGGCTACACCTTC. It translates to CSGSGGSLNGYTF.

The rearrangement joins TRBV19 to TRBJ2-3, with a tentative D call TRBD2 (6 bases). Between the trimmed V and J ends, which lost 3 bases and 4 bases, there was a span of 14 bases. The CDR3 totals 15 residues. Germline CDR1 is LNHDA and CDR2 is SQIVND (reference sequence). CDR3 nucleotides: TGTGCCAGTAGTATTCGGGGACTCTCGGCAGATACGCAGTATTTT. This encodes CASSIRGLSADTQYF. Together with reference TRBV19 and TRBJ2-3, the CDR3 gives the full variable domain: DGGITQSPKYLFRKEGQNVTLSCEQNLNHDAMYWYRQDPGQGLRLIYYSQIVNDFQKGDIAEGYSVSREKKESFPLTVTSAQKNPTAFYLCASSIRGLSADTQYFGPGTRLTVL.

V and J are TRBV7-2 and TRBJ2-7; D not resolved. This CDR3 contains 15 residues. The V and J ends lost 2 bases and 2 bases respectively, with 13 bases between them. Germline CDR1 and CDR2: SGHTA and FQGNSA. In DNA, the CDR3 is TGTGCCAGCAGCTTATCCGGGTCGAGTCCCTACGAGCAGTACTTC. Translating it yields CASSLSGSSPYEQYF.

This rearrangement joins TRBV5-6 to TRBJ2-7, with D perhaps matching TRBD2 (6 bases). The CDR3 runs to 15 residues. Germline V gene lookup returns CDR1 SGHDT and CDR2 YYEEEE. Trimming stripped 4 bases from V and 2 bases from J, with 16 bases between. Written as DNA, the CDR3 is TGTGCCAGCAGCGGGGTCGGGGGAGTCCCCTACGAGCAGTACTTC. This encodes CASSGVGGVPYEQYF. The full variable domain, its missing parts supplied by reference TRBV5-6 and TRBJ2-7, is DAGVTQSPTHLIKTRGQQVTLRCSPKSGHDTVSWYQQALGQGPQFIFQYYEEEERQRGNFPDRFSGHQFPNYSSELNVNALLLGDSALYLCASSGVGGVPYEQYFGPGTRLTVT.

The V gene is TRBV9, the J gene TRBJ2-3, with 14 bases fitting TRBD2. With V trimmed by 0 bases and J by 2 bases, 14 bases remained unmatched. This CDR3 is built from 21 residues. The germline CDR1 and CDR2 sequences are SGDLS and YYNGEE. CDR3 nucleotide sequence: TGTGCCAGCAGCGTAGCTCCGGGACTAGCGGGGGCCGATCCCTTCACAGATACGCAGTATTTT. Translation: CASSVAPGLAGADPFTDTQYF.

This chain joins TRBV3-1 (or the pseudogene TRBV3-2) and TRBJ2-7; D is unclear. Germline loops: CDR1 LGHDT, CDR2 YNNKEL (reference sequence). The V end lost 0 bases, the J end lost 0 bases, and 12 bases lay between the germline ends. The CDR3 runs 16 residues. The CDR3 region has the DNA TGTGCCAGCAGCCAAGATCTTTTTAGGAGCTCCTACGAGCAGTACTTC. This encodes CASSQDLFRSSYEQYF.

The genes are TRBV28 and TRBJ1-1; 7 nucleotides align to TRBD1. CDR1 and CDR2 from the germline V gene are MDHEN and SYDVKM. This CDR3 is 11 amino acids long. V shed 2 bases and J 11 bases; nucleotides not matched to a gene: 2. This CDR3 is CASSLAGGAFF. The CDR3 DNA reads TGTGCCAGCAGTTTAGCAGGGGGTGCTTTCTTT.

This rearrangement joins TRBV7-9 to TRBJ1-2; D is unresolved. CDR1 SEHNR and CDR2 FQNEAQ come from the germline V gene (reference sequence). V was trimmed by 1 base and J by 1 base, leaving 7 bases between them. The CDR3 spans 14 residues. CDR3 region: CASSLEAGNYGYTF. The CDR3, as DNA: TGTGCCAGCAGCTTAGAAGCTGGTAACTATGGCTACACCTTC.